The present T cell receptor beta chain was sequenced within a study of blood T cell repertoires in COVID-19. Study-wide context: The origin of the acute and convalescent COVID-19 samples was the United States, Italy and Spain. T cells, B-cell-depleted T cells, or PBMCs supplied cDNA or gDNA.

CDR3 length: 18 amino acids. The V gene lost 3 bases and the J gene lost 0 bases, with 16 bases spanning the gap. Per the germline V gene, CDR1 is SGHTS and CDR2 is YDEGEE. Source study methods: Amplification from reference gene primers served as the basis for estimated nucleated cell counts. The table came from immunoSEQ multiplex PCR; TCRdb's copy has only in-frame clones and leaves some out. The V and J calls and clone size are taken from that table; D and trimming were inferred from the DNA. The sample has 130,000 to 150,000 clones, around 83% seen once. The chain recombines TRBV5-8 with TRBJ2-6; the D is unclear. This clonotype originated in a woman older than 75 with acute or convalescent COVID-19. Material for sequencing was peripheral blood. Here the CDR3 DNA reads TGTGCCAGCAGCTCCACCCAGCGCAGCTACTCTGGGGCCAACGTCCTGACTTTC. Amino acids: CASSSTQRSYSGANVLTF.